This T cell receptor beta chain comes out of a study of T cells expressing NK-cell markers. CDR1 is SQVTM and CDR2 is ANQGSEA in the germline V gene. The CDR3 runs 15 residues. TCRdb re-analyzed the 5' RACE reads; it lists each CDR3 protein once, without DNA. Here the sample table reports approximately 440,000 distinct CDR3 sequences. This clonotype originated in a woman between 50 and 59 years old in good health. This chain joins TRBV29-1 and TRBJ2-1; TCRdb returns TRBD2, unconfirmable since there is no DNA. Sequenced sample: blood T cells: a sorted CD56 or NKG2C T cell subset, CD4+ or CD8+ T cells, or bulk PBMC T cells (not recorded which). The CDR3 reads CSVELGTSGRNEQFF.